This TCR beta chain is drawn from a study of control samples from healthy donors and cancer patients. V gave up 6 bases and J gave up 5 bases, with 13 bases separating them. The CDR3 is made up of 14 amino acids. The germline V gene encodes CDR1 MDHEN and CDR2 SYDVKM. Using immunoSEQ multiplex PCR, the repertoire was profiled, and TCRdb retains in-frame clones only, with some absent. The sample records about 150,000 clones, 94% being singletons. The chain uses TRBV28 and TRBJ1-4; D possibly corresponds to TRBD1 (6 bases). The origin of this receptor is a man aged 35 to 55 in good health. Sample: blood. CDR3 amino acids: CASSPGVINEKLFF. CDR3 sequence (DNA): TGTGCCAGCAGCCCAGGGGTTATAAATGAAAAACTGTTTTTT.